This T cell receptor (beta chain) was identified during a study of OX40 agonist ivuxolimab in advanced cancers. Study details: Among those treated, three patients had partial responses, one with hepatocellular carcinoma and two with cutaneous melanoma.

TCRdb keeps only in-frame clones here, not all; method: immunoSEQ multiplex PCR. The data contain around 98,000 clones, 70% to 90% of them seen just once; the ten biggest clones take up about 0.5%. Regarding the study as a whole: Both CD4+ and CD8+ T cell populations in blood had undergone clonal expansion by week 6 at 0.1 to 3.0 mg/kg. The average count of expanded clones was higher among CD8+ T cells than among CD4+.

Peripheral blood came from all dose cohorts at three timepoints. Between the trimmed V and J ends, which lost 5 bases and 3 bases, there was a span of 16 bases. The germline gives CDR1 SGHVS, CDR2 FNYEAQ. The CDR3 contains 15 residues. Note on this clone: The antigen remains undetermined.

The receptor comes from an adult with an advanced solid tumor such as melanoma, head and neck, liver or kidney cancer. The rearrangement uses TRBV7-6 and TRBJ2-5; D ambiguous. The material was CD4+ or CD8+ T cells sorted from blood, obtained in a trial of the OX40 agonist ivuxolimab. Here the CDR3 DNA reads TGTGCCAGCAGCGTGGGCATTGGGCAGAAAGAGACCCAGTACTTC. Protein product: CASSVGIGQKETQYF.